Shown below are 10 T cell receptor beta chains from a single sample sequenced in a study of CD4+ T cells in melanoma. Assay used: immunoSEQ multiplex PCR; TCRdb lists only in-frame clones, some missing. Of 17,000 or so clones detected, roughly 80% appear once; the ten largest clones hold around 5%. Sequencing used cells from a culture (not recorded whether cultured in vitro). The receptors derive from a human donor with melanoma.

The V and J genes are TRBV10-3 and TRBJ2-7, with TRBD1 identical over 7 bases. J lost 3 bases, V lost 8 bases, and 7 bases had no gene match. CDR1 is ENHRY, CDR2 SYGVKD, per germline. CDR3 length equals 13 residues. CDR3 amino acids: CAISRQGNYEQYF. The CDR3 DNA reads TGTGCCATCTCAAGACAGGGCAACTACGAGCAGTACTTC.

The chain carries TRBV6-6 and TRBJ2-3, with 7 bases fitting TRBD2. The V segment lost 2 bases and the J segment 0 bases; nucleotides outside the gene matches: 2. The CDR3 contains 15 residues. CDR1 and CDR2 from the germline V gene are MNHNY and SVGAGI (reference sequence). The CDR3 DNA sequence: TGTGCCAGCAGTTACGGGCGGGGGAGCACAGATACGCAGTATTTT. It specifies CASSYGRGSTDTQYF.

The V call is TRBV11-2, the J call TRBJ2-3; 12 nucleotides line up with TRBD2. Looked up from germline, CDR1 is SGHAT and CDR2 is FQNNGV. The V gene end was trimmed by 6 bases and the J gene end by 2 bases; junction bases not matched to a gene: 9. This CDR3 has 17 amino acids. The CDR3 DNA reads as TGTGCCAGCAGGCAACTAGCGGGGGGCGCTAACACAGATACGCAGTATTTT. Translation: CASRQLAGGANTDTQYF. Supplemented by reference TRBV11-2 and TRBJ2-3, the full variable domain reads EAGVAQSPRYKIIEKRQSVAFWCNPISGHATLYWYQQILGQGPKLLIQFQNNGVVDDSQLPKDRFSAERLKGVDSTLKIQPAKLEDSAVYLCASRQLAGGANTDTQYFGPGTRLTVL.

The genes are TRBV29-1 and TRBJ2-5, with 8 nucleotides matching TRBD1. The J segment lost 4 bases and the V segment lost 4 bases, leaving 5 bases of the junction unmatched. Germline V gene lookup returns CDR1 SQVTM and CDR2 ANQGSEA. The CDR3 spans 13 residues. Here the CDR3 reads CSVVSGGGETQYF. As DNA, the CDR3 is TGCAGCGTTGTATCAGGGGGCGGAGAGACCCAGTACTTC.

In its sample, this clone was seen once. The rearrangement links TRBV30 to TRBJ1-5; a possible D gene is TRBD1 (6 bases). This CDR3 comprises 15 residues. The V and J ends lost 0 bases and 7 bases respectively, with 16 bases between them. Looked up from germline, CDR1 is GTSNPN and CDR2 is SVGIG (reference sequence). CDR3 nucleotides: TGTGCCTGGAGTGTACAGGGCCCACGAGCCCAGCCCCAGCATTTT. This gives the protein CAWSVQGPRAQPQHF.

The chain has TRBV7-9 and TRBJ1-1, with D tentatively TRBD1 (5 bases). The CDR3 has 13 amino acids. V was cut by 1 base and J by 6 bases, with 9 bases left in between. Germline lookup yields CDR1 SEHNR and CDR2 FQNEAQ (reference sequence). The CDR3 reads CASSLEAGSEAFF. Written as DNA, the CDR3 is TGTGCCAGCAGCTTAGAAGCAGGGTCTGAAGCTTTCTTT.

This clone was seen only once. The chain carries TRBV6-5 and TRBJ1-1; D is ambiguous. In germline, CDR1 is MNHEY, CDR2 SVGAGI. Trimming pared 10 bases from V and 4 bases from J, leaving 19 bases between. The CDR3 totals 14 residues. The CDR3 DNA follows: TGTGCCACCGCCCGAGACATCCGCATCACTGAAGCTTTCTTT. As protein: CATARDIRITEAFF.

V is TRBV4-1 and J is TRBJ1-6; D gene ambiguous. V was cut by 2 bases and J by 10 bases, with 18 bases left in between. Germline V CDR1 and CDR2: MGHRA, YSYEKL. The CDR3 has 16 amino acids. CDR3 region: CASSQPRQGPRSPLHF. CDR3 sequence (DNA): TGCGCCAGCAGCCAACCACGACAAGGGCCTAGGTCACCCCTCCACTTT.

The chain carries TRBV9 and TRBJ1-2; D not resolved. Trimming removed 0 bases at V and 2 bases at J, with 8 bases between. This CDR3 has 14 residues. Germline V gene lookup returns CDR1 SGDLS and CDR2 YYNGEE. CDR3 coding DNA: TGTGCCAGCAGCGTAGGACCCACGAACTATGGCTACACCTTC. This codes for CASSVGPTNYGYTF.

The J gene is TRBJ1-2, the V gene TRBV9; 7 bases are a match to TRBD1. The length of the CDR3 is 13 residues. Looked up from germline, CDR1 is SGDLS and CDR2 is YYNGEE. The J segment lost 3 bases and the V segment lost 4 bases, leaving 3 bases of the junction unmatched. The CDR3 reads CASSPDRDYGYTF. CDR3 nucleotide sequence: TGTGCCAGCAGCCCTGACAGGGACTATGGCTACACCTTC. The whole variable domain, filled in from reference TRBV9 and TRBJ1-2, reads DSGVTQTPKHLITATGQRVTLRCSPRSGDLSVYWYQQSLDQGLQFLIQYYNGEERAKGNILERFSAQQFPDLHSELNLSSLELGDSALYFCASSPDRDYGYTFGSGTRLTVV.